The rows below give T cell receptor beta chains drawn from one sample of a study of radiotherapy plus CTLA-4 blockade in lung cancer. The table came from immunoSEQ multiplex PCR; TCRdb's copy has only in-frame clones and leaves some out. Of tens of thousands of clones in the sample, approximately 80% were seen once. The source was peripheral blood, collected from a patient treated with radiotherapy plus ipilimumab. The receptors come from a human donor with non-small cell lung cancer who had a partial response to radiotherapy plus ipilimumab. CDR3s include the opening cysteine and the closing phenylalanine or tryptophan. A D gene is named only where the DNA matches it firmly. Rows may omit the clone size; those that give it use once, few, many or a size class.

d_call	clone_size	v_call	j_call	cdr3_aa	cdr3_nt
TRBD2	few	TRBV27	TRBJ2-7	CASSPTSGVYEQYF	TGTGCCAGCAGTCCGACTAGCGGGGTCTACGAGCAGTACTTC
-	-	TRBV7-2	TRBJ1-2	CASSLVGGDGYTF	TGTGCCAGCAGCTTAGTTGGGGGCGATGGCTACACCTTC
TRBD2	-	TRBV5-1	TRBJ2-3	CASSLDPRGASSDTQYF	TGCGCCAGCAGCTTGGACCCGCGGGGGGCCTCGTCAGATACGCAGTATTTT
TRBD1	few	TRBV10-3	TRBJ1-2	CAISESQGAYGYTF	TGTGCCATCAGTGAGTCGCAGGGGGCCTATGGCTACACCTTC
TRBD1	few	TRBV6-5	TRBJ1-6	CASRYDRESSPLHF	TGTGCCAGCAGATACGACAGGGAAAGTTCACCCCTCCACTTT
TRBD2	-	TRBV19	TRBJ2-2	CASSIVGGAWTGELFF	TGTGCCAGTAGTATAGTCGGGGGGGCTTGGACCGGGGAGCTGTTTTTT
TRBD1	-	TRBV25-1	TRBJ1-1	CASRTTHRGHTEAFF	TGTGCCAGCAGAACAACACACAGGGGGCACACTGAAGCTTTCTTT
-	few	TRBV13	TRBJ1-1	CASSRGTNAEAFF	TGTGCCAGCAGCCGGGGGACGAACGCTGAAGCTTTCTTT
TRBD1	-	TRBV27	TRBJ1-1	CAPGQGRNTEAFF	TGTGCGCCGGGACAGGGAAGAAACACTGAAGCTTTCTTT
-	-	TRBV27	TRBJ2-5	CASSHGTGKETQYF	TGTGCCAGCAGTCACGGGACTGGTAAAGAGACCCAGTACTTC
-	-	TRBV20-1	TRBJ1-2	CSAGAGGYTF	TGCAGTGCTGGTGCGGGGGGCTACACCTTC